Listed below are T cell receptor beta chains from one sample, sequenced in a study of T cells in Graves' hyperthyroidism and ophthalmopathy. A single record per CDR3 protein comes from TCRdb applying MiXCR to the multiplex PCR reads. The repertoire includes about 300,000 distinct CDR3 sequences, roughly 15% of them detected once, and approximately 7.9% sits in the top ten. The sample was blood. These TCRs come from a woman aged 40 to 50 with Graves' hyperthyroidism. The conserved cysteine and the conserved F or W are not part of the CDR3 here. Fields, in order: V gene, J gene, CDR3 protein.

TRBV19	TRBJ1-6	ASSRGAGDSPLH
TRBV10-3	TRBJ1-6	AISAGDRFNSPLH
TRBV2	TRBJ2-2	ASSEQRTGAGELF
TRBV6-1	TRBJ2-3	ASSVGRESDTQY
TRBV5-1	TRBJ1-6	ASSVEGLLGGSPLH
TRBV20-1	TRBJ1-5	SASSDLNQPQH
TRBV6-2/TRBV6-3	TRBJ1-5	ASSRELISQPQH
TRBV28	TRBJ2-7	ASSLNQGAYEQY
TRBV24-1	TRBJ2-1	ATSDVLAGGGNEQF
TRBV11-3	TRBJ2-7	ASSPSEGPFFRCSYEQY
TRBV27	TRBJ1-1	AASPGGDTEAF
TRBV24-1	TRBJ2-5	ATSDSWGGGETQY
TRBV5-1	TRBJ2-1	ASSLKREGQYNEQF
TRBV10-1	TRBJ2-1	ASSDGLAGLNEQF
TRBV24-1	TRBJ2-1	ATRLAGAGEQF
TRBV3-1	TRBJ2-2	ASSELTGELF
TRBV4-2	TRBJ2-7	ASSPTQPGHSYEQY
TRBV28	TRBJ2-5	ASSPQGPGTQY